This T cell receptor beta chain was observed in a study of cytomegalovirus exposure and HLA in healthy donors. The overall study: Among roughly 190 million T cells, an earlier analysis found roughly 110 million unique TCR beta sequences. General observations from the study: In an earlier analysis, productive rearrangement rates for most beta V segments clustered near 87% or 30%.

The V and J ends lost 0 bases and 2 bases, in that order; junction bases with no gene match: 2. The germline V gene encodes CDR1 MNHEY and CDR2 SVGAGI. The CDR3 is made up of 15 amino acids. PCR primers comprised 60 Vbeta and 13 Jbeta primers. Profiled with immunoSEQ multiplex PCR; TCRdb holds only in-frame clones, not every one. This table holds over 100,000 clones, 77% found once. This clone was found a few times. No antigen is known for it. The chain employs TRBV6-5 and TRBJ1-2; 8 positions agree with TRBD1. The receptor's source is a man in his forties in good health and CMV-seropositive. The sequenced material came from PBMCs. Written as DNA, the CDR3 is TGTGCCAGCAGTTACTCACAGGGGGTGAACTATGGCTACACCTTC. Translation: CASSYSQGVNYGYTF.